One and the same sample provided the 3 T cell receptor beta chains below, sequenced in a study of blood T cell repertoires in COVID-19. Sequencing used immunoSEQ multiplex PCR; TCRdb keeps in-frame clones, though not all of them. The table records some 80,000 clones, 79% of them present only once. Sequencing input: peripheral blood. The source is an elderly woman with active or convalescent COVID-19.

The chain uses TRBV4-2 and TRBJ2-5; 9 positions agree with TRBD2. Trimming removed 1 base from V and 4 bases from J; junction bases left unmatched: 13. The CDR3 loop spans 18 amino acids. CDR1 LGHNA and CDR2 YNFKEQ come from the germline V gene. DNA of the CDR3: TGTGCCAGCAGCCAAGGAGGCAGGTCCGCAGCGGGAGGAGAGACCCAGTACTTC. Its translation is CASSQGGRSAAGGETQYF.

This sequence joins TRBV11-2 and TRBJ2-2; D is perhaps TRBD1 (5 bases). V lost 2 bases, J lost 4 bases, and 11 bases lay in between. The CDR3 runs 15 residues. In germline, CDR1 is SGHAT, CDR2 FQNNGV. The CDR3 region has the DNA TGTGCCAGCAGCTTAACTCGGCAGGGCACCGGGGAGCTGTTTTTT. Protein product: CASSLTRQGTGELFF.

The J gene is TRBJ1-5, the V gene TRBV18, with TRBD1 identical over 8 bases. Germline V CDR1 and CDR2: KGHSH, LQKENI. J was trimmed by 4 bases and V by 4 bases; bases with no gene match: 6. This CDR3 is 15 amino acids long. Written as DNA, the CDR3 is TGTGCCAGCTCACTTGGGACAGGCGCAAATCAGCCCCAGCATTTT. This gives the protein CASSLGTGANQPQHF. Looking up the rest from reference TRBV18 and TRBJ1-5 gives the full variable domain: NAGVMQNPRHLVRRRGQEARLRCSPMKGHSHVYWYRQLPEEGLKFMVYLQKENIIDESGMPKERFSAEFPKEGPSILRIQQVVRGDSAAYFCASSLGTGANQPQHFGDGTRLSIL.